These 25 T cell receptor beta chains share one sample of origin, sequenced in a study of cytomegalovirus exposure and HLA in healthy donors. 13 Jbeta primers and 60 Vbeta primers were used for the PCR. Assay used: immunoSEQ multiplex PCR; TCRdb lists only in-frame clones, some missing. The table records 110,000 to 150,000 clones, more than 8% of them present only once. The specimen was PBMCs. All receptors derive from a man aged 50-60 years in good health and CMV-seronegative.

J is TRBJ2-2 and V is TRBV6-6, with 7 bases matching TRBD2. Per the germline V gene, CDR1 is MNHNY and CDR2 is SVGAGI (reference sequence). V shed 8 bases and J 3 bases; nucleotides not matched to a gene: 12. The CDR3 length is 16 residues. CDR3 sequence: CASGDGSGGHTGELFF. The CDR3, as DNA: TGTGCCAGCGGCGACGGGTCGGGGGGTCACACCGGGGAGCTGTTTTTT.

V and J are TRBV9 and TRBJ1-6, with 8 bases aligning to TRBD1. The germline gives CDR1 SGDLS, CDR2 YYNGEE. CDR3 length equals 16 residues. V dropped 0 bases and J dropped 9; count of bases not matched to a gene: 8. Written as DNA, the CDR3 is TGTGCCAGCAGCGTAGACTTCGGACAGGGTCTTTCACCCCTCCACTTT. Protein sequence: CASSVDFGQGLSPLHF.

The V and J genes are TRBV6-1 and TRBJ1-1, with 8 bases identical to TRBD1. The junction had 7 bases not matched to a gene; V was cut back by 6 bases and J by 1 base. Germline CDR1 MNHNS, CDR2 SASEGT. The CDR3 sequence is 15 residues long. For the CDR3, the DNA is TGTGCCAGCAGGCCGACAGGGGCTAAGAACACTGAAGCTTTCTTT. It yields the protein CASRPTGAKNTEAFF.

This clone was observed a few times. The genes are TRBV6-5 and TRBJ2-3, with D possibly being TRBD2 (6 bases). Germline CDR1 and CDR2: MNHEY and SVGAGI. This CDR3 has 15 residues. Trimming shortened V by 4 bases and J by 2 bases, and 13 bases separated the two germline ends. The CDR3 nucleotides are TGTGCCAGCAGTTTAGCCGGGAGCCTCACAGATACGCAGTATTTT. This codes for CASSLAGSLTDTQYF.

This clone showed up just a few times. The CDR3 DNA reads as TGTGCCAGCAGCGTCGGTCTCCAGGGGGCTTCCTACGAGCAGTACTTC. It encodes CASSVGLQGASYEQYF. The chain uses TRBV9 and TRBJ2-7, with 8 bases lining up with TRBD1. The CDR3 is 16 amino acids. Germline V lookup: CDR1 SGDLS, CDR2 YYNGEE. J gave up 1 base and V 2 bases, and 8 bases lay outside the gene matches.

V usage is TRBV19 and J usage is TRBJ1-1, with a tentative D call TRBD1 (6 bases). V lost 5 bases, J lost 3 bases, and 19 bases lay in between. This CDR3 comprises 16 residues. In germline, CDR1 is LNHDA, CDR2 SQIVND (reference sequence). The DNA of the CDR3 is TGTGCCAGTAGTCTGCGACCACAGGGAGGGCACACTGAAGCTTTCTTT. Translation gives CASSLRPQGGHTEAFF.

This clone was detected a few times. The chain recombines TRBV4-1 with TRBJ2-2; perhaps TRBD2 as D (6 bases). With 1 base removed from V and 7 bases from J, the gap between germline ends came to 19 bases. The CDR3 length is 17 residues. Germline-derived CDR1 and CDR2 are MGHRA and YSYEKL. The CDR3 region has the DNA TGCGCCAGCAGCCAAGTTAGGATTGTGACTAGGGGCGGGGAGCTGTTTTTT. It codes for CASSQVRIVTRGGELFF.

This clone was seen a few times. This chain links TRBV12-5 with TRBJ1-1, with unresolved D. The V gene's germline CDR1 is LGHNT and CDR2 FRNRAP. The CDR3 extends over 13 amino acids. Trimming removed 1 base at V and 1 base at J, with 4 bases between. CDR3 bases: TGTGCTAGTGGTTTGGCGGGGAACACTGAAGCTTTCTTT. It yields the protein CASGLAGNTEAFF. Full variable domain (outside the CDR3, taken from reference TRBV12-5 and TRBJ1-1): DARVTQTPRHKVTEMGQEVTMRCQPILGHNTVFWYRQTMMQGLELLAYFRNRAPLDDSGMPKDRFSAEMPDATLATLKIQPSEPRDSAVYFCASGLAGNTEAFFGQGTRLTVV.

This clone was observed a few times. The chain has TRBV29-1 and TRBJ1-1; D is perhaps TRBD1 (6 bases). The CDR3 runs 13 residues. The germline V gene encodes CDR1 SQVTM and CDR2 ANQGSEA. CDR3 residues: CSIHWGPNTEAFF. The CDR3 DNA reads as TGCAGTATTCACTGGGGGCCGAACACTGAAGCTTTCTTT.

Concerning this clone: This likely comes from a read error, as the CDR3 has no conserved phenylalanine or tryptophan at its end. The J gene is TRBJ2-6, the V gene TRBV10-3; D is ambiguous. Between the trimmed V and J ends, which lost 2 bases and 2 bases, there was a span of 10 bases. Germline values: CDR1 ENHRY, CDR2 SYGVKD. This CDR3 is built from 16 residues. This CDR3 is CAISEATRTGANVLTV. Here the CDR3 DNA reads TGTGCCATCAGTGAGGCGACCCGAACTGGGGCCAACGTCCTGACTGTC.

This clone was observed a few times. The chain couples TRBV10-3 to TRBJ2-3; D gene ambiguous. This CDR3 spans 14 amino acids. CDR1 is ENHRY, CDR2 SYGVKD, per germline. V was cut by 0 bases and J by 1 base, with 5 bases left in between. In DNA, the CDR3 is TGTGCCATCAGTGAGTCCTCAGGCACAGATACGCAGTATTTT. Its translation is CAISESSGTDTQYF.

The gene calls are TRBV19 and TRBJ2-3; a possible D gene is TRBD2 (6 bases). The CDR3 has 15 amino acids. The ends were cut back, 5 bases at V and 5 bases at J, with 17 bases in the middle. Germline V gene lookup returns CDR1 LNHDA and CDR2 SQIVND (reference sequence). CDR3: CASSPLGGARDTQYF. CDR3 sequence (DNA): TGTGCCAGTAGTCCTCTTGGCGGGGCAAGAGATACGCAGTATTTT.

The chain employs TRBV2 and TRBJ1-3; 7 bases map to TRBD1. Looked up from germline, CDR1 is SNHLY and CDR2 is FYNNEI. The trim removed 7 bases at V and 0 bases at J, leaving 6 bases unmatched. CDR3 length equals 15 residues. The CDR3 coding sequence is TGTGCCAGCACAAGGGACAGCGCCTCTGGAAACACCATATATTTT. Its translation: CASTRDSASGNTIYF.

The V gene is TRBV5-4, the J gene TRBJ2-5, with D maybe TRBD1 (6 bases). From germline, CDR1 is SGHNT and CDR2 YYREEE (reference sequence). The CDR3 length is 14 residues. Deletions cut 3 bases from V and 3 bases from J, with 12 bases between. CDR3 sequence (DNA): TGTGCCAGCAGCTCCAAGGGGGTGGAAGAGACCCAGTACTTC. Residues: CASSSKGVEETQYF.

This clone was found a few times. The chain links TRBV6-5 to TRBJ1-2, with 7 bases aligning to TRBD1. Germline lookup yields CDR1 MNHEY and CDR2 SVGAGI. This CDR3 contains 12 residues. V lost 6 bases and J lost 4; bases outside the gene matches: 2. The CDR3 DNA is TGTGCCAGCAGCGGGACAGCCTATGGCTACACCTTC. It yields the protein CASSGTAYGYTF.

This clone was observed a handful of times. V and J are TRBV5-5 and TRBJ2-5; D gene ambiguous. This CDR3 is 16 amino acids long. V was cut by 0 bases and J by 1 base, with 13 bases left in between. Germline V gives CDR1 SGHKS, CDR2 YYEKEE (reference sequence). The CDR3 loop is CASSLATAPGQETQYF. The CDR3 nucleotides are TGTGCCAGCAGCTTGGCCACCGCGCCGGGCCAAGAGACCCAGTACTTC.

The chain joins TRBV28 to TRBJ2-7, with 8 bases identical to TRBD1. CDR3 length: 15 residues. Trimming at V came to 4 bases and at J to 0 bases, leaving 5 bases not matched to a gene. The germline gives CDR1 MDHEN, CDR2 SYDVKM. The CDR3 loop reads CASSSDRGNSYEQYF. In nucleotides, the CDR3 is TGTGCCAGCAGTTCTGACAGGGGCAACTCCTACGAGCAGTACTTC.

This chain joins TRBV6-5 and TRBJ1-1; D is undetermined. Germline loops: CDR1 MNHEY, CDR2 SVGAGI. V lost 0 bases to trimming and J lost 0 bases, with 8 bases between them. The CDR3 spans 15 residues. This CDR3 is CASSYSEEMNTEAFF. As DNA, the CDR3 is TGTGCCAGCAGTTACTCCGAGGAGATGAACACTGAAGCTTTCTTT.

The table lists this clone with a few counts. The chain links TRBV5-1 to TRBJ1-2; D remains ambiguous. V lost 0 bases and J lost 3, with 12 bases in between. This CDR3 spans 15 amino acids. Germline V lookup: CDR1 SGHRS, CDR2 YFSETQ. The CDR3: CASSLGSGVDYGYTF. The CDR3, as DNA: TGCGCCAGCAGCTTGGGGTCCGGGGTGGACTATGGCTACACCTTC.

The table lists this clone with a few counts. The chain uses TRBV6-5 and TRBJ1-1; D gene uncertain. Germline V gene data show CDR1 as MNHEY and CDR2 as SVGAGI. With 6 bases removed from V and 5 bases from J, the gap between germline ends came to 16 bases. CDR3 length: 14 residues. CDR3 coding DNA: TGTGCCAGCAGCTCCGACACCCGAGGGACTGAAGCTTTCTTT. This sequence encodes CASSSDTRGTEAFF.

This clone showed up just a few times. The CDR3 here is CSVPGGGTSGSTNEQFF. The CDR3 DNA is TGCAGCGTTCCAGGGGGTGGGACTAGCGGGAGTACGAATGAGCAGTTCTTC. V is TRBV29-1 and J is TRBJ2-1; 14 nucleotides line up with TRBD2. Germline lookup yields CDR1 SQVTM and CDR2 ANQGSEA. The trim removed 5 bases at V and 7 bases at J, leaving 13 bases unmatched. The CDR3 is 17 amino acids.

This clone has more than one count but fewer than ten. Written as DNA, the CDR3 is TGTGCCAGCGGGGCGGAAAACTCTGGAAACACCATATATTTT. Its translation is CASGAENSGNTIYF. This chain joins TRBV7-9 and TRBJ1-3; D is perhaps TRBD1 (5 bases). This CDR3 region has 14 residues. Per the germline V gene, CDR1 is SEHNR and CDR2 is FQNEAQ (reference sequence). Trimming cost V 8 bases and J 0 bases, with 11 bases left between them.

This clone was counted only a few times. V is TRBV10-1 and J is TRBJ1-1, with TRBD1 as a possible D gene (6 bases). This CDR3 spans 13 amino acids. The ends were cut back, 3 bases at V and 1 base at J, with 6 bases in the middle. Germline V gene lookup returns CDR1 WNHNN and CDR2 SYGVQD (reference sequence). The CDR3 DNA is TGCGCCAGCAGTGAACAGGGGAACACTGAAGCTTTCTTT. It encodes CASSEQGNTEAFF.

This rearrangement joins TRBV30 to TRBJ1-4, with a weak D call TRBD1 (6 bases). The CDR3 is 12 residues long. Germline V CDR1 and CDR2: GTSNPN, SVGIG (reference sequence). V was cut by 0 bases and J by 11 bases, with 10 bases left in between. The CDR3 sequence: CAWSVQGGKLFF. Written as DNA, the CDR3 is TGTGCCTGGAGTGTACAGGGAGGGAAACTGTTTTTT.

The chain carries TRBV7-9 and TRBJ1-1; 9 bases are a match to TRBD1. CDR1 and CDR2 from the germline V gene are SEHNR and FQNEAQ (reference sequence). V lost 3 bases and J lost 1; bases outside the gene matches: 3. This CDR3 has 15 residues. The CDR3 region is CASSFWTGANTEAFF. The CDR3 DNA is TGTGCCAGCAGCTTTTGGACAGGGGCGAACACTGAAGCTTTCTTT.